This TCR beta chain was captured by sequencing in a study of CD8 T cells in ankylosing spondylitis. V was pared by 4 bases and J by 2 bases, with 15 bases between. The CDR3 covers 15 residues. CDR1 is MGHRA and CDR2 is YSYEKL in the germline V gene. Turning to this clonotype: Its antigen is not known.

Study-wide points: CD8+ cells made up the disease-linked clones, which were relatively rare in peripheral blood. There were earlier reports of some motif variants in reactive arthritis synovial fluid and blood. Apparently characteristic of ankylosing spondylitis blood was a TCR beta motif (about 8 highly homologous variants). As reported, disease-linked clones showed significant enrichment in matched ankylosing spondylitis synovial fluid.

Preparation of TCR beta libraries was done by quantitative 5'-RACE with molecular barcodes. TCRdb redid the calling of the 5' RACE reads with MiXCR, one entry per CDR3 protein. The data show some 800,000 distinct CDR3 sequences, around 11% seen once. Sequenced sample: blood, either unsorted or a sorted T cell fraction (not recorded which). The J gene is TRBJ2-7, the V gene TRBV4-1, with D possibly being TRBD1 (6 bases). This TCR derives from a male donor with ankylosing spondylitis. The CDR3 bases are TGCGCCAGCAGCCGTATACAGGGTCCCCCCTACGAGCAGTACTTC. It translates to CASSRIQGPPYEQYF.